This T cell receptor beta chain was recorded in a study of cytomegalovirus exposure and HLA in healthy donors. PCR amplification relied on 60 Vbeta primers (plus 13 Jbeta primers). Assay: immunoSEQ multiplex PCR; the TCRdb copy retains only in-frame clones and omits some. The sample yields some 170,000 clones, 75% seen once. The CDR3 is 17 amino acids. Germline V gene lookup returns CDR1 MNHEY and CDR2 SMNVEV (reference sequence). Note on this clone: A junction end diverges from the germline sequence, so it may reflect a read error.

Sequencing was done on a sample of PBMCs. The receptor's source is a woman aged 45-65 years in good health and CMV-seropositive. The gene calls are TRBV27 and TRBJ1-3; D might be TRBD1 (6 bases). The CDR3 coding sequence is TGTGCCAGCAGTTCAATCCAGGGGATGTTCGCTGGAAGCACCATATATTTT. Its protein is CASSSIQGMFAGSTIYF.